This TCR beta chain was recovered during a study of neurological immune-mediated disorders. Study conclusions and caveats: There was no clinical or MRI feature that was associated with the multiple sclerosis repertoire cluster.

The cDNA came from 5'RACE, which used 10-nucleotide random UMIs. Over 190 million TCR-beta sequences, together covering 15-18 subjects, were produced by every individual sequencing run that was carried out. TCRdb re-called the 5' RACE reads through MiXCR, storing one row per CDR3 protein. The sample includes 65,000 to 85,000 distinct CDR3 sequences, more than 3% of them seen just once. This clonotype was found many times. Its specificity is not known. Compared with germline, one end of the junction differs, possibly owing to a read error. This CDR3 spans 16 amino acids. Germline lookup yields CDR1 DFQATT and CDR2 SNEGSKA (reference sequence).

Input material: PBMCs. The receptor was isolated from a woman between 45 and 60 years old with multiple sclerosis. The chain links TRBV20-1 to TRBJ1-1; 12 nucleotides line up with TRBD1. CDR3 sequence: CSTRGWDRGLNTEAFF. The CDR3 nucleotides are TGCAGTACTAGAGGGTGGGACAGGGGGCTTAACACTGAAGCTTTCTTT.